This TCR beta chain was recovered during a study of T cell changes during pregnancy in multiple sclerosis. Produced via immunoSEQ multiplex PCR; TCRdb's table is partial and in-frame only. The table shows 50,000 or so clones, with around 90% occurring only once. This CDR3 contains 11 residues. V was shortened by 9 bases and J by 4 bases, with 9 bases between the two germline ends. Germline-derived CDR1 and CDR2 are LNHDA and SQIVND (reference sequence). The sequence derives from a female donor in good health, enrolled as a control in a pregnancy study. Source: peripheral blood, taken after pregnancy. The rearrangement links TRBV19 to TRBJ1-1; weak D call: TRBD1 (6 bases). In nucleotides, the CDR3 is TGTGCCAGCACACAGGGCACTGAAGCTTTCTTT. It encodes CASTQGTEAFF.